This T cell receptor beta chain was retrieved from a study of T cells expressing NK-cell markers. CDR3 size: 14 residues. Using the 5' RACE reads, TCRdb records one entry per CDR3 protein without DNA. The sample includes approximately 420,000 distinct CDR3 sequences. The receptor's source is a woman between 50 and 59 years old in good health. The chain recombines TRBV12-3 or TRBV12-4 with TRBJ2-1; TCRdb's D call, TRBD1, is unchecked because there is no DNA. The sample was blood T cells: a sorted CD56 or NKG2C T cell subset, CD4+ or CD8+ T cells, or bulk PBMC T cells (not recorded which). This CDR3 is CASSLGTAEEEQFF.